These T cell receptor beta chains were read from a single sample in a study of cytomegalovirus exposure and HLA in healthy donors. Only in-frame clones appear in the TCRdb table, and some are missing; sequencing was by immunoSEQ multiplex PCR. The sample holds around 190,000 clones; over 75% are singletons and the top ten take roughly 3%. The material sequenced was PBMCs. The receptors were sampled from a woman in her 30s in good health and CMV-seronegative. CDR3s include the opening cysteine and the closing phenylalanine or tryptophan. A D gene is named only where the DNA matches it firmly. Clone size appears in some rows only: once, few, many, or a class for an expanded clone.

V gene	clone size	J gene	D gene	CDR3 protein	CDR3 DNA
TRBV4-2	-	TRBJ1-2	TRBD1	CASSQGWTGRGYTF	TGTGCCAGCAGCCAAGGTTGGACAGGTCGTGGCTACACCTTC
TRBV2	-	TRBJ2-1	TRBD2	CASRTPGRSGGLLSYNEQFF	TGTGCCAGCCGAACCCCTGGTAGAAGCGGGGGGCTTCTGTCGTACAATGAGCAGTTCTTC
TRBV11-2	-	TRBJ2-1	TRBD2	CASSFPGLGYNEQFF	TGTGCCAGCAGCTTCCCGGGACTAGGATACAATGAGCAGTTCTTC
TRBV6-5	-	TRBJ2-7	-	CASSLGGADSYEQYF	TGTGCCAGCAGCTTAGGCGGGGCAGACTCCTACGAGCAGTACTTC
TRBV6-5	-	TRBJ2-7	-	CASSYSQASYEQYF	TGTGCCAGCAGTTACTCGCAGGCCTCCTACGAGCAGTACTTC
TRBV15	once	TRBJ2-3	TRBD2	CATRVGGGDQDTQYF	TGTGCCACCAGAGTGGGGGGGGGTGATCAAGATACGCAGTATTTT
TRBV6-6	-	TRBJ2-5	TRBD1	CASSYQEATGVETQYF	TGTGCCAGCAGTTACCAGGAAGCGACAGGGGTAGAGACCCAGTACTTC
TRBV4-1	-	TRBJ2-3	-	CASSQEDDWAGGPVGTDTQYF	TGCGCCAGCAGCCAAGAAGATGATTGGGCAGGAGGGCCTGTGGGCACAGATACGCAGTATTTT
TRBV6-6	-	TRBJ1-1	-	CASSFVIGQLNTEAFF	TGTGCCAGCAGTTTTGTAATCGGACAGCTGAACACTGAAGCTTTCTTT
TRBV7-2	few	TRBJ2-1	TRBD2	CASSSSGTSGRNEQFF	TGTGCCAGCAGCTCGTCCGGGACTAGCGGGAGAAACGAGCAGTTCTTC
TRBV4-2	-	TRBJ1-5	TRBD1	CASSHGRDRNQPQHF	TGTGCCAGCAGCCATGGCCGGGACAGGAATCAGCCCCAGCATTTT
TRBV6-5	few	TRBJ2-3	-	CASSYSPVSATDTQYF	TGTGCCAGCAGTTACTCCCCTGTTAGCGCCACAGATACGCAGTATTTT
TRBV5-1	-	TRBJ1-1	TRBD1	CASSLGDRVTEAFF	TGCGCCAGCAGCTTGGGGGACAGGGTCACTGAAGCTTTCTTT
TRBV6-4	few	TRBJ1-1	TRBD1	CASRETGGLVEAFF	TGTGCCAGCAGGGAGACAGGGGGCTTAGTTGAAGCTTTCTTT
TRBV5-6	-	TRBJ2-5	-	CASSLAGVETQYF	TGTGCCAGCAGCTTGGCAGGCGTGGAGACCCAGTACTTC
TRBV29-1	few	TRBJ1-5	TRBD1	CSVRTGDQPQHF	TGCAGCGTGAGGACAGGGGACCAGCCCCAGCATTTT
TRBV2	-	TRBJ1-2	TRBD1	CASSAGGGHGYTF	TGTGCCAGCAGTGCGGGAGGGGGCCATGGCTACACCTTC
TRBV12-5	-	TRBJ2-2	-	CASGLVVKDNLGTGELFF	TGTGCTAGTGGTTTGGTCGTAAAGGACAATCTGGGCACCGGGGAGCTGTTTTTT
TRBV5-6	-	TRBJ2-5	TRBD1	CASSSDRVRQETQYF	TGTGCCAGCAGCTCTGACAGGGTCCGCCAAGAGACCCAGTACTTC
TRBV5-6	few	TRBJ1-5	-	CASSSGLFSNQPQHF	TGTGCCAGCAGCTCAGGACTGTTTAGCAATCAGCCCCAGCATTTT
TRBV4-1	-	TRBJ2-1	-	CASSQARERNEQFF	TGCGCCAGCAGCCAAGCCCGGGAGCGGAATGAGCAGTTCTTC
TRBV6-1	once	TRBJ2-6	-	CASSEVFSSSGANVLTF	TGTGCCAGCAGTGAAGTCTTTAGTAGCTCTGGGGCCAACGTCCTGACTTTC
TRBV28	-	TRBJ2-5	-	CASRSGGGTQETQYF	TGTGCCAGCCGTTCCGGCGGCGGGACCCAAGAGACCCAGTACTTC
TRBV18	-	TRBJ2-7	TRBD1	CASSLQGAVGYYEQYF	TGTGCCAGCTCACTACAGGGGGCGGTCGGTTACTACGAGCAGTACTTC
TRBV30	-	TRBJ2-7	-	CALSVPGGSLNEQYF	TGTGCCTTGAGTGTACCAGGAGGGAGCCTGAACGAGCAGTACTTC
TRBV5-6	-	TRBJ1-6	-	CASSLDSRNPPLHF	TGTGCCAGCAGCTTGGACAGCCGCAACCCACCCCTCCACTTT
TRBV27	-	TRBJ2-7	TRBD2	CASSPSNRLAGDEQYF	TGTGCCAGCAGTCCCTCAAATAGACTAGCGGGAGATGAGCAGTACTTC
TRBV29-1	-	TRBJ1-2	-	CSQLRGGGKSDYGYTF	TGCAGCCAACTACGGGGTGGGGGGAAAAGTGACTATGGCTACACCTTC
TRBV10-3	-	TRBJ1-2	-	CAISLSRTLLRAGYGYTF	TGTGCCATCAGCTTGTCGCGGACACTACTACGGGCCGGCTATGGCTACACCTTC
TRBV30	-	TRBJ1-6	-	CAWSVGLSSPLHF	TGTGCCTGGAGTGTGGGACTTAGCTCACCCCTCCACTTT
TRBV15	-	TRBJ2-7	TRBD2	CATSSGGRSDEQYF	TGTGCCACCAGCAGTGGCGGGAGATCCGACGAGCAGTACTTC
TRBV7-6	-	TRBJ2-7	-	CASSLVHSSYEQYF	TGTGCCAGCAGCTTAGTACACAGCTCCTACGAGCAGTACTTC
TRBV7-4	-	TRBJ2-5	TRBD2	CASSLALAGETQYF	TGTGCCAGCAGCTTAGCGCTAGCGGGAGAGACCCAGTACTTC
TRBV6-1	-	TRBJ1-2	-	CASSDSRLYGYTF	TGTGCCAGCAGTGACAGCCGACTCTATGGCTACACCTTC
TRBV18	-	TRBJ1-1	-	CASSPTPSTEAFF	TGTGCCAGCTCCCCGACTCCGAGCACTGAAGCTTTCTTT
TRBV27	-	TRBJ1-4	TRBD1	CASSLMGTGALSNEKLFF	TGTGCCAGCAGTTTAATGGGGACAGGGGCGCTATCTAATGAAAAACTGTTTTTT
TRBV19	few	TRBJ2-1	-	CASSIGQGKYNEQFF	TGTGCCAGTAGTATAGGTCAGGGAAAATACAATGAGCAGTTCTTC
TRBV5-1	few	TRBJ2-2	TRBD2	CASSLLAGDTGELFF	TGCGCCAGCAGCTTGCTAGCGGGGGACACCGGGGAGCTGTTTTTT
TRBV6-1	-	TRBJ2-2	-	CASKEGRITGELFF	TGTGCCAGCAAGGAGGGACGGATCACCGGGGAGCTGTTTTTT
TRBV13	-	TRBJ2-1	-	CASSSPQSPDNEQFF	TGTGCCAGCAGCTCCCCGCAATCGCCGGACAATGAGCAGTTCTTC
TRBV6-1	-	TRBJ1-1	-	CASSESGRNTEAFF	TGTGCCAGCAGTGAAAGCGGGAGGAACACTGAAGCTTTCTTT
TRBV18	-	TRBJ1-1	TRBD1	CASSTTGGVSTEAFF	TGTGCCAGCTCCACGACAGGGGGGGTTAGCACTGAAGCTTTCTTT
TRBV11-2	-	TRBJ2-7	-	CATSGPRREQYF	TGTGCCACCTCCGGGCCTCGGAGGGAGCAGTACTTC
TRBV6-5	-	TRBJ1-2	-	CASSPGWVTHYGYTF	TGTGCCAGCAGTCCTGGCTGGGTGACTCACTATGGCTACACCTTC
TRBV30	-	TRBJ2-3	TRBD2	CAWSVTSGSTDTQYF	TGTGCCTGGAGTGTAACTAGCGGGAGCACAGATACGCAGTATTTT
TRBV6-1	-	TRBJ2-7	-	CASSERGSPYEQYF	TGTGCCAGCAGTGAAAGAGGCAGTCCCTACGAGCAGTACTTC
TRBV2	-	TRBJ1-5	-	CASSEVLLEPQHF	TGTGCCAGCAGTGAAGTACTTTTAGAGCCCCAGCATTTT
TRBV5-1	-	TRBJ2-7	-	CASSLAPSPSYEQYF	TGCGCCAGCAGCTTGGCCCCCTCCCCCTCCTACGAGCAGTACTTC
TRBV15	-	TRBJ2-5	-	CATEPGDQETQYF	TGTGCCACGGAGCCCGGGGATCAAGAGACCCAGTACTTC
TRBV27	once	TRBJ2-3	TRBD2	CASRRLAGLTDTQYF	TGTGCCAGCCGGCGACTAGCGGGATTAACAGATACGCAGTATTTT
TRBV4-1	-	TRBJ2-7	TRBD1	CASSHHPRTGAYEQYF	TGCGCCAGCAGCCATCACCCTAGGACAGGGGCCTACGAGCAGTACTTC
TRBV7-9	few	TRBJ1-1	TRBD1	CASSTGGTGETEAFF	TGTGCCAGCAGCACCGGGGGGACAGGGGAAACTGAAGCTTTCTTT
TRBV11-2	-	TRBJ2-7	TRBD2	CASSFKRGIEQYF	TGTGCCAGCAGCTTTAAGCGGGGAATCGAGCAGTACTTC
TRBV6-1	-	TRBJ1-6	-	CASSQTSTGSPLHF	TGTGCCAGCAGTCAGACCTCCACGGGTTCACCCCTCCACTTT
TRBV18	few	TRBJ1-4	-	CASSARWAEKLFF	TGTGCCAGCTCGGCCCGATGGGCGGAAAAACTGTTTTTT
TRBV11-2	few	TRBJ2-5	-	CASSLLAGQETQYF	TGTGCCAGCAGCCTCCTGGCGGGACAAGAGACCCAGTACTTC
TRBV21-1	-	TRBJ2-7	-	CARGMGPWLCEQYF	TGTGCCAGGGGGATGGGGCCTTGGTTGTGCGAGCAGTACTTC
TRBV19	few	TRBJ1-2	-	CASSIPEIYGYTF	TGTGCCAGTAGTATACCCGAGATCTATGGCTACACCTTC
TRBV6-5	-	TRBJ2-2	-	CASSQRWGELFF	TGTGCCAGCAGTCAGAGGTGGGGGGAGCTGTTTTTT
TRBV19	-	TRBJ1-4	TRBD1	CASSIVRGRATNEKLFF	TGTGCCAGTAGTATTGTAAGGGGGCGCGCAACTAATGAAAAACTGTTTTTT